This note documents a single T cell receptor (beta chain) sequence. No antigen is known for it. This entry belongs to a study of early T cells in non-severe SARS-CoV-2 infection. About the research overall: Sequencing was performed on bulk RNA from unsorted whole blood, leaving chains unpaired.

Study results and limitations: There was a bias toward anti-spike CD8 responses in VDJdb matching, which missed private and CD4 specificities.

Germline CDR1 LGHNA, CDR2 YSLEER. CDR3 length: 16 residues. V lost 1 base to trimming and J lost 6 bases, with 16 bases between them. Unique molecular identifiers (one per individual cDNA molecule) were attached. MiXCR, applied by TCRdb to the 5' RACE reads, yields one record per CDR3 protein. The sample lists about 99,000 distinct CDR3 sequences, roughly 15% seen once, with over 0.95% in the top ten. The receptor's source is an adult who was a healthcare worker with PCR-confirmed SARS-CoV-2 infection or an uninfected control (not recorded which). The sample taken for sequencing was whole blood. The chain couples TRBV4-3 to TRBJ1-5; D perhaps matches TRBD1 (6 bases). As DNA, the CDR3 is TGCGCCAGCAGCCAAGGCTACAGGGTATGGAGTCAGCCCCAGCATTTT. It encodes CASSQGYRVWSQPQHF.